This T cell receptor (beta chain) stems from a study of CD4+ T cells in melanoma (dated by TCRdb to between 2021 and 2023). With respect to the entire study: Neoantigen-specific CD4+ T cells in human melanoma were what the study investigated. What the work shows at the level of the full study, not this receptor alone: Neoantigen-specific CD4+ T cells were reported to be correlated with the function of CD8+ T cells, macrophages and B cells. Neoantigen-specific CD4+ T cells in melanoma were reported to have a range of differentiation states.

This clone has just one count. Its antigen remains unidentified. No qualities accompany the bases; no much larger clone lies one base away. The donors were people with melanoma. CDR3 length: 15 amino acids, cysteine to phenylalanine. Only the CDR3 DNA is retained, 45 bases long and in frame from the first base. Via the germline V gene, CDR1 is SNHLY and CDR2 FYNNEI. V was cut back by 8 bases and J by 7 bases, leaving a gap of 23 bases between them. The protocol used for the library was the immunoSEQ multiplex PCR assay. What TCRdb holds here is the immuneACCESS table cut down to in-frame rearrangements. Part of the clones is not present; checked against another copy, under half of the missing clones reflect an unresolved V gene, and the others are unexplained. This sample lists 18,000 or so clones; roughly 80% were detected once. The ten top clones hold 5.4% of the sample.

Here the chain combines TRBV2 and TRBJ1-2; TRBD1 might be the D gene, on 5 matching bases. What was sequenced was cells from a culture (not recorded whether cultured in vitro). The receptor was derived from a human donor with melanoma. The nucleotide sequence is TGTGCCAGCTGGTCGGGACGGGCCTCCAAGGCTGGCTACACCTTC. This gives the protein CASWSGRASKAGYTF.